This T cell receptor (beta chain) was captured by sequencing in a study of blood T cell repertoires in COVID-19. Study at large: Sites in the United States, Italy and Spain provided acute and convalescent COVID-19 samples.

Authors' processing steps: It was from reference gene primer amplification that nucleated cell counts were estimated. Method: immunoSEQ multiplex PCR; TCRdb's copy keeps in-frame clones and lacks some. The V and J calls and clone size were taken over from that table, and D and trimming were inferred from the DNA. The sample includes more than 85,000 clones, more than 90% of them seen just once. Germline V gene lookup returns CDR1 SGHTA and CDR2 FQGTGA. The V and J ends lost 5 bases and 5 bases respectively, with 13 bases between them. The CDR3 totals 14 residues. Sequencing used peripheral blood. The chain uses TRBV7-3 and TRBJ2-1; no clear D. The TCR comes from a man aged 60 to 69 with acute or convalescent COVID-19. DNA of the CDR3: TGTGCCAGCAGCCGATCGGCTAGAAACAATGAGCAGTTCTTC. Its protein is CASSRSARNNEQFF.